The 28 T cell receptor beta chains below come from one sample, sequenced in a study of OX40 agonist ivuxolimab in advanced cancers. The assay was immunoSEQ multiplex PCR, and TCRdb's table has in-frame clones only and misses some. Of 70,000 to 80,000 clones in the sample, 75% to 95% were seen once. Sequencing was performed on CD4+ or CD8+ T cells sorted from blood, taken in a trial of the OX40 agonist ivuxolimab. Receptors originate from an adult with an advanced solid tumor such as melanoma, head and neck, liver or kidney cancer.

The chain has TRBV28 and TRBJ2-7; TRBD1 agrees at 8 bases. This CDR3 region has 13 residues. Trimming removed 4 bases from V and 5 bases from J; junction bases left unmatched: 4. The V gene's germline CDR1 is MDHEN and CDR2 SYDVKM. Here the CDR3 reads CASSWTGQNEQYF. The DNA for the CDR3 is TGTGCCAGCAGTTGGACAGGGCAGAACGAGCAGTACTTC.

The V and J genes are TRBV7-3 and TRBJ1-5; D is unclear. V was clipped by 4 bases and J by 7 bases, with 11 bases between them. The germline CDR1 and CDR2 sequences are SGHTA and FQGTGA. The CDR3 is 13 amino acids. CDR3 protein: CASSSSVGQPQHF. The CDR3 DNA reads TGTGCCAGCAGCTCCTCTGTAGGCCAGCCCCAGCATTTT.

This clone showed up just once. The rearrangement uses TRBV21-1 and TRBJ1-6; the D call TRBD1 from the table was never checked on the DNA. TRBV21-1 is a known pseudogene. The CDR3 covers 18 residues. The CDR3 protein is CASIVRRDPGQGSSPLHF. For the CDR3, the DNA is TGTGCCAGCATCGTCCGCCGCGATCCGGGACAGGGGTCTTCACCCCTCCACTTT.

This chain uses TRBV27 with TRBJ1-2; tentatively, D is TRBD1 (6 bases). Deletions cut 4 bases from V and 6 bases from J, with 15 bases between. Germline lookup yields CDR1 MNHEY and CDR2 SMNVEV (reference sequence). The CDR3 contains 14 residues. The CDR3 DNA sequence: TGTGCCAGCAGTTCCTGGACAGATGGGCATGGCTACACCTTC. Translated, it gives CASSSWTDGHGYTF.

This clone was counted only a few times. This chain uses TRBV7-8 with TRBJ2-2; D unresolved. The CDR3 has 10 amino acids. Germline CDR1 reads SGHVS; CDR2 reads FQNEAQ. Trimming shortened V by 5 bases and J by 10 bases, and 5 bases separated the two germline ends. CDR3 amino acids: CASSLSELFF. CDR3 bases: TGTGCCAGCAGCCTATCGGAGCTGTTTTTT.

This clone was seen a few times. Distinct nucleotide sequences in the sample also encode this CDR3. The chain is built from TRBV6-6 and TRBJ2-7; 7 nucleotides line up with TRBD1. The CDR3 length is 13 residues. V trimming: 4 bases; J trimming: 5 bases; junction bases outside the gene matches: 5. CDR1 and CDR2 from the germline V gene are MNHNY and SVGAGI (reference sequence). CDR3 residues: CASSWRQGNEQYF. The CDR3 nucleotides are TGTGCCAGCAGTTGGCGACAGGGAAACGAGCAGTACTTC.

V gene TRBV5-1 combines with J gene TRBJ1-1; no clear D. Trimming removed 2 bases at V and 7 bases at J, with 9 bases between. The CDR3 sequence is 12 residues long. Germline loops: CDR1 SGHRS, CDR2 YFSETQ. CDR3 bases: TGCGCCAGCAGCTTTTCATCGGGTGAAGCTTTCTTT. This gives the protein CASSFSSGEAFF.

The V gene is TRBV4-1, the J gene TRBJ2-3; TRBD2 agrees at 9 bases. CDR3 length equals 16 residues. Germline-derived CDR1 and CDR2 are MGHRA and YSYEKL. With 5 bases clipped from V and 2 bases from J, the junction kept 8 bases outside the gene matches. The CDR3 loop is CASSLKLAGYTDTQYF. The CDR3 DNA follows: TGCGCCAGCAGCTTGAAACTAGCGGGTTACACAGATACGCAGTATTTT.

This chain links TRBV28 with TRBJ1-4, with TRBD1 identical over 9 bases. Germline V gives CDR1 MDHEN, CDR2 SYDVKM. This CDR3 comprises 14 residues. The trim removed 6 bases at V and 7 bases at J, leaving 6 bases unmatched. CDR3 sequence (DNA): TGTGCCAGCAGACGGGACAGGGTATCTGAAAAACTGTTTTTT. Translation gives CASRRDRVSEKLFF.

The V gene is TRBV5-4, the J gene TRBJ1-1; D not certain. This CDR3 is built from 14 residues. V lost 2 bases and J lost 4, with 12 bases in between. Germline V gene lookup returns CDR1 SGHNT and CDR2 YYREEE (reference sequence). The CDR3 sequence: CASSFKASGTEAFF. Here the CDR3 DNA reads TGTGCCAGCAGCTTCAAGGCCTCGGGCACTGAAGCTTTCTTT.

J is TRBJ1-1 and V is TRBV13, with D unresolved. Between the trimmed V and J ends, which lost 3 bases and 3 bases, there was a span of 11 bases. Germline CDR1 is PRHDT and CDR2 is FYEKMQ (reference sequence). The CDR3 length is 14 residues. The CDR3 loop reads CASSLRNEDTEAFF. The DNA for the CDR3 is TGTGCCAGCAGCTTGAGGAACGAGGACACTGAAGCTTTCTTT. Drawing the rest from reference TRBV13 and TRBJ1-1, the complete variable domain is AAGVIQSPRHLIKEKRETATLKCYPIPRHDTVYWYQQGPGQDPQFLISFYEKMQSDKGSIPDRFSAQQFSDYHSELNMSSLELGDSALYFCASSLRNEDTEAFFGQGTRLTVV.

The V gene is TRBV7-9, the J gene TRBJ2-1; 8 bases line up with TRBD2. Germline lookup yields CDR1 SEHNR and CDR2 FQNEAQ (reference sequence). V lost 5 bases and J lost 9; bases outside the gene matches: 3. The CDR3 spans 12 residues. The CDR3 DNA sequence: TGTGCCAGCAGCCGGGAGGGTGGTGAGCAGTTCTTC. Protein product: CASSREGGEQFF.

The chain joins TRBV7-6 to TRBJ1-5; D ambiguous. Trimming pared 1 base from V and 4 bases from J, leaving 11 bases between. Germline V gene lookup returns CDR1 SGHVS and CDR2 FNYEAQ. The CDR3 length is 15 residues. The CDR3: CASSLGHDRNQPQHF. The CDR3 coding sequence is TGTGCCAGCAGCTTAGGGCACGATAGAAATCAGCCCCAGCATTTT.

The chain recombines TRBV28 with TRBJ1-5; the D is unclear. The CDR3 is 13 amino acids. The V gene's germline CDR1 is MDHEN and CDR2 SYDVKM. The V end lost 5 bases, the J end lost 3 bases, and 8 bases lay between the germline ends. This CDR3 reads CASSPRNNQPQHF. The DNA for the CDR3 is TGTGCCAGCAGTCCTAGGAACAATCAGCCCCAGCATTTT.

The chain is built from TRBV6-5 and TRBJ1-2, with TRBD1 matching 9 bases. V was pared by 10 bases and J by 3 bases, with 6 bases of the junction left unmatched. Germline CDR1 MNHEY, CDR2 SVGAGI. The CDR3 extends over 13 amino acids. CDR3 sequence: CATRDRVHYGYTF. CDR3 coding DNA: TGTGCCACCCGGGACAGGGTTCACTATGGCTACACCTTC.

The chain is built from TRBV7-2 and TRBJ2-1, with 8 bases identical to TRBD2. V shed 6 bases, J shed 8 bases, and the junction held 9 bases outside the gene matches. This CDR3 is 14 amino acids long. Germline CDR1 is SGHTA and CDR2 is FQGNSA. The CDR3 coding sequence is TGTGCCAGCAGGGCCGGGACTAGAATCCATGAGCAGTTCTTC. Translated, it gives CASRAGTRIHEQFF.

The chain is built from TRBV5-1 and TRBJ2-7, with a tentative D call TRBD1 (5 bases). Germline V lookup: CDR1 SGHRS, CDR2 YFSETQ. The CDR3 contains 14 residues. V gave up 0 bases and J gave up 1 base, with 8 bases separating them. The CDR3 sequence is CASSLGQGSYEQYF. The DNA of the CDR3 is TGCGCCAGCAGCTTGGGTCAGGGTTCCTACGAGCAGTACTTC.

The chain employs TRBV6-6 and TRBJ2-3, with D tentatively TRBD1 (6 bases). This CDR3 is 12 amino acids long. Trimming shortened V by 6 bases and J by 5 bases, and 9 bases separated the two germline ends. CDR1 MNHNY and CDR2 SVGAGI come from the germline V gene (reference sequence). Here the CDR3 reads CASRLGGDTQYF. The CDR3 region has the DNA TGTGCCAGCAGGCTAGGGGGAGATACGCAGTATTTT.

This clone was counted once. The rearrangement joins TRBV5-6 to TRBJ1-2; TRBD1 is a possible D gene (6 bases). CDR3 size: 12 residues. Per germline, CDR1 SGHDT and CDR2 YYEEEE. The V end was cut by 3 bases, the J end by 8 bases, with 11 bases between. The CDR3 DNA reads TGTGCCAGCAGCTCTGGCGGGGGCGGCTACACCTTC. Protein: CASSSGGGGYTF.

This clone has only a few counts. The same CDR3 arises from other DNA sequences in this sample as well. The rearrangement links TRBV7-2 to TRBJ1-5, with D unresolved. CDR3 size: 15 residues. The germline CDR1 and CDR2 sequences are SGHTA and FQGNSA. The germline V and J ends were trimmed by 1 base and 0 bases, with 7 bases remaining between them. CDR3 in DNA: TGTGCCAGCAGCTTAGGACAATATAGCAATCAGCCCCAGCATTTT. Residues: CASSLGQYSNQPQHF.

This chain joins TRBV4-2 and TRBJ2-7, with 14 bases identical to TRBD2. Germline-derived CDR1 and CDR2 are LGHNA and YNFKEQ. V lost 4 bases, J lost 9 bases, and 8 bases stayed unmatched. This CDR3 is built from 15 residues. The CDR3 here is CASSPGTSGSWRQYF. The CDR3 nucleotides are TGTGCCAGCAGCCCAGGGACTAGCGGGAGTTGGCGGCAGTACTTC.

The chain has TRBV9 and TRBJ2-3, with 12 bases that match TRBD2. CDR3 length: 17 residues. V shed 0 bases and J 4 bases; nucleotides not matched to a gene: 6. CDR1 is SGDLS and CDR2 is YYNGEE in the germline V gene. The CDR3 DNA reads TGTGCCAGCAGCGTAGTGACTAGCGGGGGCCCTTCAGATACGCAGTATTTT. It is translated as CASSVVTSGGPSDTQYF.

This chain uses TRBV11-2 with TRBJ2-1; 13 positions agree with TRBD2. CDR3 length: 16 amino acids. The ends lost 4 bases at V and 4 bases at J; junction bases unmatched: 4. From germline, CDR1 is SGHAT and CDR2 FQNNGV. Here the CDR3 reads CASSSGLAGAYNEQFF. The CDR3, as DNA: TGTGCCAGCAGCTCCGGACTAGCGGGGGCTTACAATGAGCAGTTCTTC.

The chain uses TRBV6-1 and TRBJ1-5, with D possibly TRBD1 on 5 matching bases. Trimming removed 5 bases at V and 4 bases at J, with 9 bases between. Germline CDR1 reads MNHNS; CDR2 reads SASEGT. The CDR3 covers 13 residues. The CDR3 region is CASSRGQNQPQHF. For the CDR3, the DNA is TGTGCCAGCAGTCGTGGACAAAATCAGCCCCAGCATTTT.

The chain couples TRBV9 to TRBJ2-7; the match to TRBD2 covers 13 bases. V shed 3 bases and J 5 bases; nucleotides not matched to a gene: 8. The CDR3 spans 16 residues. Germline V gene data show CDR1 as SGDLS and CDR2 as YYNGEE. The CDR3 sequence: CASSARSGLAGDEQYF. The DNA of the CDR3 is TGTGCCAGCAGCGCCCGCTCCGGACTAGCGGGGGACGAGCAGTACTTC.

In this sample, this clone turned up once. The chain carries TRBV6-5 and TRBJ1-2; 7 bases agree with TRBD1. Germline CDR1 is MNHEY and CDR2 is SVGAGI. CDR3 size: 13 residues. V dropped 2 bases and J dropped 8; count of bases not matched to a gene: 5. CDR3: CASSYQAGGGYTF. The CDR3 region has the DNA TGTGCCAGCAGTTACCAGGCAGGGGGAGGCTACACCTTC.

The V and J genes are TRBV5-1 and TRBJ2-1; possibly TRBD1 or TRBD2 for D (5 bases each). CDR1 is SGHRS and CDR2 is YFSETQ in the germline V gene. The CDR3 spans 16 residues. Trimming pared 4 bases from V and 2 bases from J, leaving 16 bases between. The DNA for the CDR3 is TGCGCCAGCAGCCCAGGGACGGAATCTGCCTACAATGAGCAGTTCTTC. It translates to CASSPGTESAYNEQFF.

The V call is TRBV5-1, the J call TRBJ2-2; D possibly uses TRBD1 or TRBD2 (5 bases each). Looked up from germline, CDR1 is SGHRS and CDR2 is YFSETQ. V was clipped by 9 bases and J by 3 bases, with 21 bases between them. This CDR3 region has 16 residues. The CDR3 spells CATERGTGPHTGELFF. Here the CDR3 DNA reads TGCGCCACCGAAAGAGGGACCGGGCCCCACACCGGGGAGCTGTTTTTT.